These T cell receptor beta chains were read from a single sample in a study of cytomegalovirus exposure and HLA in healthy donors. Libraries were prepared by immunoSEQ multiplex PCR; TCRdb keeps only in-frame clonotypes and omits some of them. The sample records 110,000 to 150,000 clones, almost 90% being singletons. Sequenced material: PBMCs. These receptors were collected from a woman aged 18 to 35 in good health and CMV-seropositive. Both conserved end residues are part of each CDR3. Each record gives: J gene, V gene, CDR3 protein.

J: TRBJ2-3
V: TRBV4-3
CDR3: CASSQDRLTDTQYF

J: TRBJ1-3
V: TRBV5-6
CDR3: CASAGQGFVGNTIYF

J: TRBJ1-6
V: TRBV10-3
CDR3: CAISAPGQSSPLHF

J: TRBJ2-1
V: TRBV11-3
CDR3: CASSSRDRDNEQFF

J: TRBJ2-5
V: TRBV5-4
CDR3: CASSLGGGGQETQYF

J: TRBJ1-2
V: TRBV7-8
CDR3: CASSLRRRDNYGYTF

J: TRBJ1-6
V: TRBV28
CDR3: CASRNYGDSPLHF

J: TRBJ2-1
V: TRBV14
CDR3: CASSQDPRLALNNEQFF

J: TRBJ1-5
V: TRBV5-1
CDR3: CASSLVGAQNQPQHF

J: TRBJ2-2
V: TRBV5-1
CDR3: CASSPPGQGASGELFF

J: TRBJ1-3
V: TRBV5-1
CDR3: CASSLEGLGNTIYF

J: TRBJ2-7
V: TRBV15
CDR3: CATSMRDGNYEQYF

J: TRBJ1-1
V: TRBV15
CDR3: CATSRAGTGVPEAFF

J: TRBJ1-2
V: TRBV5-8
CDR3: CASSLWAGYTF

J: TRBJ1-5
V: TRBV15
CDR3: CATSRGGQLNQPQHF

J: TRBJ1-1
V: TRBV11-2
CDR3: CASSPLGQRTEAFF

J: TRBJ2-5
V: TRBV7-6
CDR3: CASGRGAETQYF

J: TRBJ2-2
V: TRBV27
CDR3: CASSLIGQGGSGELFF

J: TRBJ2-7
V: TRBV28
CDR3: CASSYRQGIGIEQYF

J: TRBJ1-4
V: TRBV4-2
CDR3: CASSLDRDGEKLFF

J: TRBJ1-4
V: TRBV28
CDR3: CASSLVTGWGEKLFF

J: TRBJ1-1
V: TRBV20-1
CDR3: CSRGGTEAFF

J: TRBJ1-5
V: TRBV27
CDR3: CASSDRENQPQHF

J: TRBJ2-3
V: TRBV6-1
CDR3: CASSELKGHTQYF

J: TRBJ2-2
V: TRBV6-4
CDR3: CASSLGKGDTGELFF

J: TRBJ1-1
V: TRBV7-3
CDR3: CASSADRGGLAFF

J: TRBJ2-5
V: TRBV11-1
CDR3: CASSLPGGETQYF

J: TRBJ2-3
V: TRBV5-6
CDR3: CASSSGGHTDTQYF

J: TRBJ1-5
V: TRBV19
CDR3: CASSPRQVGYSNQPQHF

J: TRBJ2-5
V: TRBV5-1
CDR3: CASSRGTGRQETQYF

J: TRBJ1-6
V: TRBV28
CDR3: CASSLGTGYSSYNSPLHF

J: TRBJ1-3
V: TRBV27
CDR3: CARFTGCSGNTIYF

J: TRBJ2-1
V: TRBV7-3
CDR3: CASRLTSGDEQFF

J: TRBJ1-1
V: TRBV5-1
CDR3: CASSPQGLNTEAFF

J: TRBJ1-4
V: TRBV28
CDR3: CASSLYGTGSEKLFF

J: TRBJ2-3
V: TRBV27
CDR3: CASSLSGQRFDTQYF

J: TRBJ2-5
V: TRBV5-1
CDR3: CASSLVGSETQYF

J: TRBJ2-7
V: TRBV4-3
CDR3: CASSQDRWGGVEQYF

J: TRBJ1-6
V: TRBV6-5
CDR3: CASSYRRGTLHF

J: TRBJ1-2
V: TRBV7-9
CDR3: CASSLGGDRTYGYTF

J: TRBJ2-3
V: TRBV11-3
CDR3: CASSLGTSGQGTQYF

J: TRBJ2-4
V: TRBV13
CDR3: CASSLGLGAKNIQYF

J: TRBJ1-5
V: TRBV18
CDR3: CASSPSISNQPQHF

J: TRBJ1-6
V: TRBV28
CDR3: CASSVAGGGNSPLHF

J: TRBJ2-2
V: TRBV27
CDR3: CASSLISGGTGELFF

J: TRBJ1-6
V: TRBV19
CDR3: CASNYTPRDSPLHF

J: TRBJ2-1
V: TRBV29-1
CDR3: CSVCPSGEYEQFF

J: TRBJ2-1
V: TRBV19
CDR3: CASSLAGGLNEQFF